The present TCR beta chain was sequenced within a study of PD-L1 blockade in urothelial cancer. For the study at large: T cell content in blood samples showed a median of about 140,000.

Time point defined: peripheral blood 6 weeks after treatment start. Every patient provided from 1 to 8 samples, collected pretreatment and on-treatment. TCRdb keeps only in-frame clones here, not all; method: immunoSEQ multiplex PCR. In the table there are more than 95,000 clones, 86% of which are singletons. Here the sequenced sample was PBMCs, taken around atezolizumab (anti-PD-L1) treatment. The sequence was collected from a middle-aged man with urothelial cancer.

CDR3: CAWSRTLNTEAFF. The CDR3 nucleotides are TGTGCCTGGAGTCGGACATTGAACACTGAAGCTTTCTTT. The chain couples TRBV30 to TRBJ1-1; tentatively, D is TRBD1 (5 bases). Per germline, CDR1 GTSNPN and CDR2 SVGIG (reference sequence). This CDR3 has 13 residues. Trimming removed 2 bases at V and 0 bases at J, with 7 bases between.